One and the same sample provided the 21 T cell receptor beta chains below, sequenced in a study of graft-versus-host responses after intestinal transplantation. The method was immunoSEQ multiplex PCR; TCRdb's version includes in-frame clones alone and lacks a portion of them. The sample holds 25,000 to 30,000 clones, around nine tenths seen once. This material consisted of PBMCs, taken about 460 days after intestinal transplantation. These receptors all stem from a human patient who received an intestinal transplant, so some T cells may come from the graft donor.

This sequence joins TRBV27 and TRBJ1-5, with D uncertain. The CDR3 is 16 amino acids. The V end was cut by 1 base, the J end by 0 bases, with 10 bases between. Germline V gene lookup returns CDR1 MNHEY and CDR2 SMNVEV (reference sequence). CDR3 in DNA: TGTGCCAGCAGTTTATTGGGCTCTTATAGCAATCAGCCCCAGCATTTT. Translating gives CASSLLGSYSNQPQHF.

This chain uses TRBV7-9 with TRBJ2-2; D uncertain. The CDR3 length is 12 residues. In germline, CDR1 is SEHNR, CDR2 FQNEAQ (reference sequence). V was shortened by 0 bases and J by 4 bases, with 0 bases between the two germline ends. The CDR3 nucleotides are TGTGCCAGCAGCTTAGCCACCGGGGAGCTGTTTTTT. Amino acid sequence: CASSLATGELFF. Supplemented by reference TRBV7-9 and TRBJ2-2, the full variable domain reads DTGVSQNPRHKITKRGQNVTFRCDPISEHNRLYWYRQTLGQGPEFLTYFQNEAQLEKSRLLSDRFSAERPKGSFSTLEIQRTEQGDSAMYLCASSLATGELFFGEGSRLTVL.

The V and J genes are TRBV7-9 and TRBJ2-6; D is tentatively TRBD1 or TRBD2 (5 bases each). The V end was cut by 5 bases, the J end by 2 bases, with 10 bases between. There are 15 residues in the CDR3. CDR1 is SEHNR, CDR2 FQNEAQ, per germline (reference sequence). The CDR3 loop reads CASSKKGPGANVLTF. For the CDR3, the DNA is TGTGCCAGCAGCAAGAAGGGACCTGGGGCCAACGTCCTGACTTTC.

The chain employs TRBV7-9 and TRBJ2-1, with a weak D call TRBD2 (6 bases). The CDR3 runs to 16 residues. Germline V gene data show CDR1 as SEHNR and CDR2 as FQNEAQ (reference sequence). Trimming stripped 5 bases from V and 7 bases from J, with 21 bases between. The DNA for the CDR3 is TGTGCCAGCAGCACTGGGGGTGGAGGGGTCTCGAATGAGCAGTTCTTC. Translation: CASSTGGGGVSNEQFF.

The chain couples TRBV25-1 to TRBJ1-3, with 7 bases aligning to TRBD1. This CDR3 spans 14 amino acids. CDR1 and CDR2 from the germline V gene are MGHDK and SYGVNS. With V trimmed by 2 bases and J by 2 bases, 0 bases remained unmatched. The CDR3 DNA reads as TGTGCCAGCAGTGAACAGGGGGCTGGAAACACCATATATTTT. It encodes CASSEQGAGNTIYF.

CDR3 DNA sequence: TGTGCAGCTAAGGTGGGGGGAACTGAAGCTTTCTTT. Translating it yields CAAKVGGTEAFF. This sequence joins TRBV7-9 and TRBJ1-1; D perhaps matches TRBD1 (5 bases). Germline V gene lookup returns CDR1 SEHNR and CDR2 FQNEAQ (reference sequence). The CDR3 totals 12 residues.

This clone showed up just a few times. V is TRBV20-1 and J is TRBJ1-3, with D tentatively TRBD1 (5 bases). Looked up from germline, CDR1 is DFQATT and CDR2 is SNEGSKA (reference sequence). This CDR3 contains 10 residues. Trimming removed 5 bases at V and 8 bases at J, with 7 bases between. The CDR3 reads CSALRDTIYF. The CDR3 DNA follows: TGCAGTGCTCTCAGGGACACCATATATTTT.

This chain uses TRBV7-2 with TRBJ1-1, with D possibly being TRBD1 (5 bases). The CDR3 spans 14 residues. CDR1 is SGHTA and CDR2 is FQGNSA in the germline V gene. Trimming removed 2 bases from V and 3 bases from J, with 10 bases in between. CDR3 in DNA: TGTGCCAGCAGCTTAACCGCCAGGGACACTGAAGCTTTCTTT. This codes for CASSLTARDTEAFF.

Written as DNA, the CDR3 is TGTGCCAGCAAGGCCGAAAACGCCTACGAGCAGTACTTC. Amino acids: CASKAENAYEQYF. The chain links TRBV28 to TRBJ2-7, with D hard to call. Germline V lookup: CDR1 MDHEN, CDR2 SYDVKM. Trimming stripped 7 bases from V and 2 bases from J, with 12 bases between. The CDR3 runs 13 residues.

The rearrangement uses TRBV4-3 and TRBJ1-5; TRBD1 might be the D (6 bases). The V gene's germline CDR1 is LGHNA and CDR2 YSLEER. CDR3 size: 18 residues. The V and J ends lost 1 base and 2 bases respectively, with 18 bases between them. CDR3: CASSQGRLGGHRNQPQHF. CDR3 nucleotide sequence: TGCGCCAGCAGCCAAGGGCGACTCGGGGGGCACCGCAATCAGCCCCAGCATTTT.

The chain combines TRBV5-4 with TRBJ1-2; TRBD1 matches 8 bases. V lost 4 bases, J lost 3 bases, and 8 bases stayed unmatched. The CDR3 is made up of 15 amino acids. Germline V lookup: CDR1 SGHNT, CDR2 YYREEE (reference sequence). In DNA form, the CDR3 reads TGTGCCAGCAGCCTACAGGGGGAGGTCTACTATGGCTACACCTTC. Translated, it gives CASSLQGEVYYGYTF.

The CDR3 protein is CASSPPGQGHLGGYTF. CDR3 in DNA: TGTGCCAGCAGCCCCCCCGGGCAGGGGCATTTAGGTGGCTACACCTTC. The chain uses TRBV11-2 and TRBJ1-2; a possible D gene is TRBD1 (6 bases). With 5 bases removed from V and 7 bases from J, the gap between germline ends came to 23 bases. Germline CDR1 is SGHAT and CDR2 is FQNNGV. The CDR3 is 16 residues long. Looking up the rest from reference TRBV11-2 and TRBJ1-2 gives the full variable domain: EAGVAQSPRYKIIEKRQSVAFWCNPISGHATLYWYQQILGQGPKLLIQFQNNGVVDDSQLPKDRFSAERLKGVDSTLKIQPAKLEDSAVYLCASSPPGQGHLGGYTFGSGTRLTVV.

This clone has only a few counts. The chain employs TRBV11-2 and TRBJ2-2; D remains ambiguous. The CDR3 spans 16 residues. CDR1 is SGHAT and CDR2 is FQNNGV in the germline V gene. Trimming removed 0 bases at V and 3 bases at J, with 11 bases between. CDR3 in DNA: TGTGCCAGCAGCTTAGATAGATTTCTAGACACCGGGGAGCTGTTTTTT. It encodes CASSLDRFLDTGELFF.

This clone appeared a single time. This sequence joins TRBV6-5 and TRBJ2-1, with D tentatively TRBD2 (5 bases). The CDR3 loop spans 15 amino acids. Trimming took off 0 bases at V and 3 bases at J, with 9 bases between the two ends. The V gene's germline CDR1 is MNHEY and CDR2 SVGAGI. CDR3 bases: TGTGCCAGCAGTTACTCGACCGGACTCTACAATGAGCAGTTCTTC. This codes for CASSYSTGLYNEQFF.

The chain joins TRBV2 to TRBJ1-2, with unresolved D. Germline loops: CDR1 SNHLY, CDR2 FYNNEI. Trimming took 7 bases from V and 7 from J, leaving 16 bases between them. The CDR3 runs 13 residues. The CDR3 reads CASNQPPGGGYTF. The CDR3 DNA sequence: TGTGCCAGCAACCAGCCTCCCGGTGGTGGCTACACCTTC.

CDR3 DNA sequence: TGTGCCAGCAGTTACATTGGACGGGGAAATGAAAAACTGTTTTTT. Translation gives CASSYIGRGNEKLFF. This chain connects TRBV6-5 to TRBJ1-4; D uncertain. The V gene's germline CDR1 is MNHEY and CDR2 SVGAGI. Trimming pared 2 bases from V and 5 bases from J, leaving 12 bases between. The CDR3 length is 15 residues.

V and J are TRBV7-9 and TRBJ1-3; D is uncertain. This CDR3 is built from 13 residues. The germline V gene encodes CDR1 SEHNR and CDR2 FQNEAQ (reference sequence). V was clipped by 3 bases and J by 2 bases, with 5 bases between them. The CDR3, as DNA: TGTGCCAGCAGCTTCGAGACTGGAAACACCATATATTTT. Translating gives CASSFETGNTIYF.

The CDR3 is CASNPKGDSYGYTF. The CDR3 DNA reads as TGTGCCAGTAACCCAAAAGGGGACAGCTATGGCTACACCTTC. The chain joins TRBV19 to TRBJ1-2; 7 nucleotides agree with TRBD1. The CDR3 is 14 amino acids. Germline V CDR1 and CDR2: LNHDA, SQIVND (reference sequence). V shed 7 bases and J 4 bases; nucleotides not matched to a gene: 9. The full variable domain, rest sourced from reference TRBV19 and TRBJ1-2, is DGGITQSPKYLFRKEGQNVTLSCEQNLNHDAMYWYRQDPGQGLRLIYYSQIVNDFQKGDIAEGYSVSREKKESFPLTVTSAQKNPTAFYLCASNPKGDSYGYTFGSGTRLTVV.

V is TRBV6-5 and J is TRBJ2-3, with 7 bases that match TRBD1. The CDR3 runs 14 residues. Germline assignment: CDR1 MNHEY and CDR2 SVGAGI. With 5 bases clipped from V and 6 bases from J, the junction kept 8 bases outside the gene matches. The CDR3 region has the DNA TGTGCCAGCAGTACAGGGGACCCCCTGGATACGCAGTATTTT. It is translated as CASSTGDPLDTQYF.

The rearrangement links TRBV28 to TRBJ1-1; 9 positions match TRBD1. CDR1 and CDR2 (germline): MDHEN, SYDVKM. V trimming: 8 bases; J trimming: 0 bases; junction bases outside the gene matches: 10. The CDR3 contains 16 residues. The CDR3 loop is CASGGTGILLNTEAFF. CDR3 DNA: TGTGCCAGCGGAGGGACAGGGATTTTGTTGAACACTGAAGCTTTCTTT.

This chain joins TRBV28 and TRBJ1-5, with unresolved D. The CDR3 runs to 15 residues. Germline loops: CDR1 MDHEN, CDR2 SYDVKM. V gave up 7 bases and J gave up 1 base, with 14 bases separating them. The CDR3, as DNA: TGTGCCAGCATCCGGCTTATTGGAAGCAATCAGCCCCAGCATTTT. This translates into CASIRLIGSNQPQHF.